The T cell receptor beta chain described here comes from a study of blood T cell repertoires in COVID-19. The wider study: Spain, Italy and the United States supplied samples that represented acute and convalescent COVID-19.

This CDR3 contains 16 residues. The V gene lost 4 bases and the J gene lost 1 base, with 14 bases spanning the gap. Per germline, CDR1 LNHDA and CDR2 SQIVND (reference sequence). Produced via immunoSEQ multiplex PCR; TCRdb's table is partial and in-frame only. The top ten hold roughly 14% of the sample, which has approximately 70,000 clones, about 89% seen once. This chain joins TRBV19 and TRBJ1-5; tentative D call: TRBD1 (5 bases). The sequence was obtained from a woman aged 55-70 years with acute or convalescent COVID-19. Sequencing input: peripheral blood. The DNA for the CDR3 is TGTGCCAGTAGTAGCTTCGGGGGGGGAAGCAATCAGCCCCAGCATTTT. This sequence encodes CASSSFGGGSNQPQHF. Combining the CDR3 with reference TRBV19 and TRBJ1-5 gives the whole variable domain DGGITQSPKYLFRKEGQNVTLSCEQNLNHDAMYWYRQDPGQGLRLIYYSQIVNDFQKGDIAEGYSVSREKKESFPLTVTSAQKNPTAFYLCASSSFGGGSNQPQHFGDGTRLSIL.